What follows are 14 T cell receptor beta chains derived from one specimen sequenced in a study of shared clonotypes between healthy human individuals. Repertoires were generated with immunoSEQ multiplex PCR, while TCRdb's copy carries only in-frame clones and drops some. This sample has around 1,900,000 clones, with roughly 93% found just once. Naive CD8 cells lacked CD45RO and underwent positive selection for CCR7, leaving out terminally differentiated effector memory CD45RA+ cells. The sequencing sample was made of naive CD8+ T cells from PBMCs. Source of these receptors: a man between 18 and 29 years old in good health. Some clones in this sample may be carry-over from other donors' samples.

This chain connects TRBV7-8 to TRBJ2-7; 10 bases map to TRBD2. Germline V gene sequence: CDR1 SGHVS, CDR2 FQNEAQ. This CDR3 region has 17 residues. The V gene end was trimmed by 5 bases and the J gene end by 4 bases; junction bases not matched to a gene: 14. CDR3 residues: CASSMGLAGVEMYEQYF. CDR3 DNA sequence: TGTGCCAGCAGCATGGGGCTAGCGGGAGTAGAAATGTACGAGCAGTACTTC.

The chain joins TRBV11-2 to TRBJ2-7, with 11 bases lining up with TRBD1. CDR3 length: 16 amino acids. V lost 2 bases, J lost 1 base, and 4 bases stayed unmatched. CDR1 and CDR2 from the germline V gene are SGHAT and FQNNGV. The CDR3 loop reads CASSLPGQGVSYEQYF. DNA for the CDR3: TGTGCCAGCAGCTTACCGGGACAGGGGGTATCCTACGAGCAGTACTTC.

The chain links TRBV7-9 to TRBJ1-4, with 7 bases lining up with TRBD1. The CDR3 runs 15 residues. J was trimmed by 6 bases and V by 5 bases; bases with no gene match: 9. Germline loops: CDR1 SEHNR, CDR2 FQNEAQ (reference sequence). This chain's CDR3 is CASSPRQGQDEKLFF. The CDR3 region has the DNA TGTGCCAGCAGCCCGCGACAGGGTCAGGATGAAAAACTGTTTTTT.

The V gene is TRBV11-2, the J gene TRBJ2-7, with D perhaps assigned TRBD1 or TRBD2 (6 bases each). Deletions cut 5 bases from V and 9 bases from J, with 26 bases between. This CDR3 is 16 amino acids long. Germline V gene data show CDR1 as SGHAT and CDR2 as FQNNGV. The DNA of the CDR3 is TGTGCCAGCAGCGCACAACCGAGGGGGGTTCGCTCAGGGCAGTACTTC. It encodes CASSAQPRGVRSGQYF.

This chain joins TRBV5-1 and TRBJ2-1; TRBD1 matches at 9 bases. CDR1 and CDR2 from the germline V gene are SGHRS and YFSETQ. This CDR3 comprises 15 residues. With 4 bases clipped from V and 7 bases from J, the junction kept 9 bases outside the gene matches. The CDR3 spells CASSITGGAINEQFF. CDR3 sequence (DNA): TGCGCCAGCAGCATCACAGGGGGCGCGATAAATGAGCAGTTCTTC.

The J gene is TRBJ2-1, the V gene TRBV9; no reliable D call. V gave up 7 bases and J gave up 3 bases, with 11 bases separating them. CDR1 is SGDLS, CDR2 YYNGEE, per germline. CDR3 length: 13 residues. The CDR3 here is CASARSVYNEQFF. As DNA, the CDR3 is TGTGCCAGCGCCAGGTCGGTCTACAATGAGCAGTTCTTC.

This CDR3 is CASGPGNTEAFF. The CDR3 nucleotides are TGTGCCAGCGGACCGGGGAACACTGAAGCTTTCTTT. The genes are TRBV6-1 and TRBJ1-1; no reliable D call. CDR3 size: 12 residues. Trimming cost V 8 bases and J 1 base, with 8 bases left between them. Germline V lookup: CDR1 MNHNS, CDR2 SASEGT.

The chain uses TRBV7-6 and TRBJ2-5; 7 bases line up with TRBD2. The end of the DNA aligns better with TRBJ2-7, so the J call may be wrong. The CDR3 consists of 15 residues. Germline loops: CDR1 SGHVS, CDR2 FNYEAQ. The DNA for the CDR3 is TGTGCCAGCAGCTCACGAACCGGGGGGTGGGACGAGCAGTACTTC. Translation gives CASSSRTGGWDEQYF.

The chain is built from TRBV27 and TRBJ2-7, with TRBD2 matching over 14 bases. From germline, CDR1 is MNHEY and CDR2 SMNVEV (reference sequence). V lost 6 bases and J lost 4; bases outside the gene matches: 8. The CDR3 runs 16 residues. In nucleotides, the CDR3 is TGTGCCAGCAGCGGGACTAGCGGGAGCTCCGGGTACGAGCAGTACTTC. Translating gives CASSGTSGSSGYEQYF.

Note on this clone: Other DNA sequences from this sample encode an identical CDR3 as well. The chain couples TRBV5-6 to TRBJ2-7; D assignment may be TRBD1 or TRBD2 (5 bases each). The germline gives CDR1 SGHDT, CDR2 YYEEEE. This CDR3 has 13 residues. The ends were cut back, 0 bases at V and 2 bases at J, with 6 bases in the middle. CDR3 amino acids: CASSLAGPYEQYF. The CDR3 coding sequence is TGTGCCAGCAGCTTGGCGGGGCCCTACGAGCAGTACTTC.

The genes are TRBV7-9 and TRBJ2-1, with 11 bases matching TRBD1. The germline gives CDR1 SEHNR, CDR2 FQNEAQ (reference sequence). The CDR3 runs 17 residues. V dropped 5 bases and J dropped 9; count of bases not matched to a gene: 15. The CDR3 nucleotides are TGTGCCAGCAGCCAACACCCGGGACAGGGGGATCGGGGTGAGCAGTTCTTC. This codes for CASSQHPGQGDRGEQFF.

The V and J genes are TRBV2 and TRBJ2-7; 11 bases match TRBD2. The germline V gene encodes CDR1 SNHLY and CDR2 FYNNEI. After removal of 2 bases from V and 5 bases from J, the junction contained 8 bases not matched to a gene. This CDR3 region has 16 residues. The CDR3 loop reads CASSESSGRVYHEQYF. The CDR3, as DNA: TGTGCCAGCAGTGAAAGTAGCGGGAGGGTCTACCACGAGCAGTACTTC.

This clone was seen just once. The CDR3 DNA follows: TGTGCCAGCAGCTTGCGCGGGAGTACATACGAGCAGTACTTC. Translation: CASSLRGSTYEQYF. The chain links TRBV5-4 to TRBJ2-7; 7 nucleotides line up with TRBD2. Germline values: CDR1 SGHNT, CDR2 YYREEE (reference sequence). The V and J ends lost 1 base and 4 bases, in that order; junction bases with no gene match: 5. The CDR3 has 14 amino acids.

The chain carries TRBV13 and TRBJ2-7, with D possibly called TRBD1 or TRBD2 (6 bases each). Germline CDR1 is PRHDT and CDR2 is FYEKMQ (reference sequence). The CDR3 extends over 18 amino acids. V was pared by 1 base and J by 1 base, with 20 bases between. As DNA, the CDR3 is TGTGCCAGCAGCTTAGCTGGGTCTAGCGAGGGGGTGTCCTACGAGCAGTACTTC. Translating gives CASSLAGSSEGVSYEQYF.